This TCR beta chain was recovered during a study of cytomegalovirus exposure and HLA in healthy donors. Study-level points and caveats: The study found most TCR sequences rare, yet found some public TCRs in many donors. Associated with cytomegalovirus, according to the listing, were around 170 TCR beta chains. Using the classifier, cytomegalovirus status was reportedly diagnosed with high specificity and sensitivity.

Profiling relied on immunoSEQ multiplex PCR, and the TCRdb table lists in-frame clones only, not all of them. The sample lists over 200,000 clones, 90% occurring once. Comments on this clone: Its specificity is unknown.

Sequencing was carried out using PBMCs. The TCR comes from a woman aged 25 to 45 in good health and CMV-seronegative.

As DNA, the CDR3 is TGTGCCAGCAGCCAAGATCTGGGGCTAGCCGCCTACAATGAGCAGTTCTTC. Protein product: CASSQDLGLAAYNEQFF. The V and J genes are TRBV14 and TRBJ2-1; either TRBD1 or TRBD2 may supply D (5 bases each). V lost 0 bases and J 2 bases, leaving 14 bases between the germline ends. Germline V gene sequence: CDR1 SGHDN, CDR2 FVKESK. This CDR3 comprises 17 residues.